These 32 T cell receptor beta chains originate from one sample sequenced in a study of human T cells and chemical hapten exposure. TCRdb used MiXCR to reprocess the RACE reads, holding one entry per CDR3 protein. The sample lists 340,000 or so distinct CDR3 sequences, around 6.9% occurring once. The time point here: patch test 1, 2 weeks after DPC sensitization. Specified treatment: therapeutic diphenylcyclopropenone sensitization with weekly scalp DPC. The source material was whole blood, sampled in connection with sensitization to the hapten diphenylcyclopropenone (DPC). These receptors were collected from a woman aged 18-29 years with alopecia areata. Some clones in this sample may be carry-over from other donors' samples.

This clonotype was seen many times. The rearrangement joins TRBV7-2 to TRBJ2-3; either TRBD1 or TRBD2 may supply D (5 bases each). V shed 1 base and J shed 11 bases, with 16 bases lying between them. This CDR3 has 14 amino acids. CDR1 and CDR2 (germline): SGHTA, FQGNSA. CDR3 nucleotides: TGTGCCAGCAGCTTAGGGGACCTACTTCGGAGGCAGTATTTT. Its translation is CASSLGDLLRRQYF. The whole variable domain, filled in from reference TRBV7-2 and TRBJ2-3, reads GAGVSQSPSNKVTEKGKDVELRCDPISGHTALYWYRQSLGQGLEFLIYFQGNSAPDKSGLPSDRFSAERTGGSVSTLTIQRTQQEDSAVYLCASSLGDLLRRQYFGPGTRLTVL.

This clonotype appeared a few times. The chain joins TRBV20-1 to TRBJ1-5; no clear D gene. The CDR3 spans 13 residues. Per the germline V gene, CDR1 is DFQATT and CDR2 is SNEGSKA (reference sequence). With 6 bases removed from V and 0 bases from J, the gap between germline ends came to 9 bases. The DNA of the CDR3 is TGCAGTGCGAGGTCCGATAGCAATCAGCCCCAGCATTTT. Translating it yields CSARSDSNQPQHF.

As regards this clonotype: A read error may produce the germline difference seen at one junction end. The chain is built from TRBV7-7 and TRBJ2-2; D gene ambiguous. CDR1 and CDR2 from the germline V gene are SSHAT and FNYEAQ (reference sequence). The CDR3 loop spans 16 amino acids. The CDR3 DNA sequence: TGTGCTAGCAGCTTGGTCTCGGGTCCAGCCACCGGGGAGCTGTTTTTT. Amino acid sequence: CASSLVSGPATGELFF. Supplemented by reference TRBV7-7 and TRBJ2-2, the full variable domain reads GAGVSQSPRYKVTKRGQDVTLRCDPISSHATLYWYQQALGQGPEFLTYFNYEAQPDKSGLPSDRFSAERPEGSISTLTIQRTEQRDSAMYRCASSLVSGPATGELFFGEGSRLTVL.

This clonotype was picked up a small number of times. The J gene is TRBJ1-5, the V gene TRBV5-1; D gene unclear. Germline V gene lookup returns CDR1 SGHRS and CDR2 YFSETQ. The CDR3 runs to 15 residues. Trimming removed 0 bases from V and 0 bases from J, with 7 bases in between. The CDR3 DNA is TGCGCCAGCAGCTTGGACGGCCATAGCAATCAGCCCCAGCATTTT. It is translated as CASSLDGHSNQPQHF.

This clonotype was recorded at least ten times. The chain carries TRBV12-5 and TRBJ2-3; perhaps D is TRBD1 or TRBD2 (5 bases each). Trimming took off 1 base at V and 3 bases at J, with 8 bases between the two ends. The CDR3 consists of 14 residues. CDR1 and CDR2 from the germline V gene are LGHNT and FRNRAP. This chain's CDR3 is CASGLGRETDTQYF. The CDR3 DNA sequence: TGTGCTAGTGGTTTGGGCAGGGAGACAGATACGCAGTATTTT.

This sequence joins TRBV3-1 and TRBJ2-5; possible D gene TRBD2, 5 bases. The CDR3 covers 16 residues. The V end was cut by 5 bases, the J end by 2 bases, with 18 bases between. Germline V CDR1 and CDR2: LGHDT, YNNKEL (reference sequence). In DNA form, the CDR3 reads TGTGCCAGCAGCGCCCGGCGCAAGAGGGCACAAGAGACCCAGTACTTC. It translates to CASSARRKRAQETQYF.

This clonotype appeared many times. The V call is TRBV12-3 or TRBV12-4, the J call TRBJ1-2; weak D call: TRBD1 (5 bases). The V gene lost 6 bases and the J gene lost 3 bases, with 14 bases spanning the gap. CDR3 size: 14 residues. The CDR3 region has the DNA TGTGCCAGCAGCCGGACACCCTCCGACTATGGCTACACCTTC. The encoded protein is CASSRTPSDYGYTF.

The chain uses TRBV6-2 or TRBV6-3 and TRBJ2-5, with D tentatively TRBD2 (5 bases). The CDR3 length is 15 residues. The V gene's germline CDR1 is MNHEY and CDR2 SVGEGT. The V and J ends lost 0 bases and 6 bases respectively, with 14 bases between them. The CDR3 region has the DNA TGTGCCAGCAGTTACTCGAATTCGGACTTTAAGACCCAGTACTTC. This sequence encodes CASSYSNSDFKTQYF.

The table lists this clonotype with a few counts. The chain carries TRBV29-1 and TRBJ2-1; 8 bases are shared with TRBD2. V lost 3 bases and J lost 3; bases outside the gene matches: 4. This CDR3 contains 14 residues. Germline assignment: CDR1 SQVTM and CDR2 ANQGSEA. The CDR3 DNA reads TGCAGCGTTGACCCAGCGGGGGACTACAATGAGCAGTTCTTC. Its protein product is CSVDPAGDYNEQFF.

The chain carries TRBV6-1 and TRBJ2-3; 9 bases line up with TRBD2. This CDR3 comprises 15 residues. J lost 4 bases, V lost 3 bases, and 5 bases had no gene match. Germline V gene sequence: CDR1 MNHNS, CDR2 SASEGT. The CDR3 protein is CASSDLAGVPDTQYF. The CDR3 DNA follows: TGTGCCAGCAGTGATTTAGCGGGGGTACCAGATACGCAGTATTTT.

This clonotype was found a few times. J is TRBJ1-6 and V is TRBV18, with 12 bases lining up with TRBD1. CDR3 size: 15 residues. V shed 6 bases and J 9 bases; nucleotides not matched to a gene: 6. The germline V gene encodes CDR1 KGHSH and CDR2 LQKENI. The CDR3 reads CASSRGQGAGSPLHF. DNA of the CDR3: TGTGCCAGCTCCCGGGGACAGGGGGCCGGTTCACCCCTCCACTTT.

The CDR3 here is CASSLSDLLETQYF. The DNA for the CDR3 is TGTGCCAGCAGCCTATCGGACCTGTTAGAGACCCAGTACTTC. V is TRBV11-2 and J is TRBJ2-5; the D is unclear. The CDR3 consists of 14 residues. The V gene lost 5 bases and the J gene lost 4 bases, with 14 bases spanning the gap. Per germline, CDR1 SGHAT and CDR2 FQNNGV.

This clonotype was seen a few times. This chain links TRBV3-1 with TRBJ1-2; weak D call: TRBD1 (5 bases). Germline V gene lookup returns CDR1 LGHDT and CDR2 YNNKEL (reference sequence). The V end was cut by 0 bases, the J end by 0 bases, with 11 bases between. The CDR3 extends over 16 amino acids. The CDR3 DNA follows: TGTGCCAGCAGCCAAGATCAGGGCGGGACTAACTATGGCTACACCTTC. It translates to CASSQDQGGTNYGYTF.

This clonotype was recorded many times. The J gene is TRBJ2-1, the V gene TRBV3-1; the D is unclear. The V end lost 3 bases, the J end lost 7 bases, and 7 bases lay between the germline ends. There are 12 residues in the CDR3. Germline V gene lookup returns CDR1 LGHDT and CDR2 YNNKEL (reference sequence). The CDR3 bases are TGTGCCAGCAGCCACAGGCTGAATGAGCAGTTCTTC. It is translated as CASSHRLNEQFF.

The sample holds many counts of this clonotype. The V and J genes are TRBV7-2 and TRBJ1-5; D gene ambiguous. This CDR3 has 12 residues. V lost 1 base and J 7 bases, leaving 5 bases between the germline ends. Germline V gene data show CDR1 as SGHTA and CDR2 as FQGNSA. As DNA, the CDR3 is TGTGCCAGCAGCTTAGATGCGCAGCCCCAGCATTTT. This sequence encodes CASSLDAQPQHF.

This chain uses TRBV10-3 with TRBJ1-5; 7 bases line up with TRBD1. The CDR3 has 14 residues. The germline V gene has CDR1 ENHRY and CDR2 SYGVKD. V shed 6 bases and J 5 bases; nucleotides not matched to a gene: 7. In DNA form, the CDR3 reads TGTGCCATCAGATCGACAGGGACTGATCAGCCCCAGCATTTT. Translated: CAIRSTGTDQPQHF.

There are many counts of this clonotype. The junction departs from germline at one end; a sequencing error may be responsible. V usage is TRBV7-7 and J usage is TRBJ2-2; D gene unclear. The germline gives CDR1 SSHAT, CDR2 FNYEAQ (reference sequence). CDR3 size: 14 residues. CDR3 DNA sequence: TGTGCTAGCAGCTTAAGCAGTTACACCGGGGAGCTGTTTTTT. It is translated as CASSLSSYTGELFF. Looking up the rest from reference TRBV7-7 and TRBJ2-2 gives the full variable domain: GAGVSQSPRYKVTKRGQDVTLRCDPISSHATLYWYQQALGQGPEFLTYFNYEAQPDKSGLPSDRFSAERPEGSISTLTIQRTEQRDSAMYRCASSLSSYTGELFFGEGSRLTVL.

There are many counts of this clonotype. The chain combines TRBV6-5 with TRBJ2-3, with 7 bases identical to TRBD2. J was trimmed by 2 bases and V by 5 bases; bases with no gene match: 13. The germline V gene has CDR1 MNHEY and CDR2 SVGAGI. This CDR3 region has 17 residues. The CDR3 region has the DNA TGTGCCAGCAGTCCAAACTTCCGGGACTACTTCACAGATACGCAGTATTTT. It is translated as CASSPNFRDYFTDTQYF.

This clonotype appeared many times. CDR3 nucleotides: TGTGCCAGCAGTTACTCGAGACCGTCCAGGTTGCGTGGCTACACCTTC. Translating gives CASSYSRPSRLRGYTF. The rearrangement joins TRBV6-5 to TRBJ1-2; no definite D call. The V gene lost 0 bases and the J gene lost 7 bases, with 18 bases spanning the gap. This CDR3 has 16 residues. Germline V gene lookup returns CDR1 MNHEY and CDR2 SVGAGI.

This clonotype was observed a few times. The chain combines TRBV6-6 with TRBJ1-2, with D maybe TRBD1 (6 bases). Germline CDR1 is MNHNY and CDR2 is SVGAGI (reference sequence). The CDR3 loop spans 13 amino acids. V was cut by 3 bases and J by 6 bases, with 11 bases left in between. This chain's CDR3 is CASSYGGGDGYTF. The CDR3 DNA is TGTGCCAGCAGTTATGGGGGGGGCGATGGCTACACCTTC.

This clonotype has at least ten counts. The chain employs TRBV5-6 and TRBJ2-2, with 8 positions matching TRBD2. Germline V gene lookup returns CDR1 SGHDT and CDR2 YYEEEE. The CDR3 runs 14 residues. Trimming at V came to 3 bases and at J to 3 bases, leaving 1 base not matched to a gene. The CDR3 DNA is TGTGCCAGCAGCTACGGGGGGGACACCGGGGAGCTGTTTTTT. Translating it yields CASSYGGDTGELFF.

This clonotype was counted at least ten times. This chain uses TRBV4-1 with TRBJ2-7; D might be TRBD1 (5 bases). Germline CDR1 is MGHRA and CDR2 is YSYEKL. V lost 1 base and J 2 bases, leaving 6 bases between the germline ends. This CDR3 has 13 residues. The CDR3 sequence: CASSQGRAYEQYF. CDR3 nucleotide sequence: TGCGCCAGCAGCCAAGGCAGGGCCTACGAGCAGTACTTC.

This clonotype was seen at least ten times. The chain recombines TRBV28 with TRBJ1-1; D not certain. The CDR3 totals 14 residues. Trimming stripped 3 bases from V and 3 bases from J, with 11 bases between. From germline, CDR1 is MDHEN and CDR2 SYDVKM. Written as DNA, the CDR3 is TGTGCCAGCAGTTTCAGTGGCCTGGACACTGAAGCTTTCTTT. Translated: CASSFSGLDTEAFF.

This clonotype has just a few counts. This rearrangement joins TRBV27 to TRBJ2-3; no clear D. Trimming took 3 bases from V and 2 from J, leaving 9 bases between them. The CDR3 is 14 residues long. Germline V lookup: CDR1 MNHEY, CDR2 SMNVEV (reference sequence). CDR3 DNA: TGTGCCAGCAGTTTCAGGTCTCACACAGATACGCAGTATTTT. Translating it yields CASSFRSHTDTQYF.

The V call is TRBV9, the J call TRBJ2-3, with D maybe TRBD1 (6 bases). Germline CDR1 reads SGDLS; CDR2 reads YYNGEE. The germline V and J ends were trimmed by 1 base and 3 bases, with 24 bases remaining between them. CDR3 length equals 19 residues. This CDR3 is CASSVNGLQGSGRTDTQYF. In DNA form, the CDR3 reads TGTGCCAGCAGCGTAAACGGACTCCAGGGGAGTGGAAGGACAGATACGCAGTATTTT. Using reference TRBV9 and TRBJ2-3 for the parts outside the CDR3, the full variable domain is DSGVTQTPKHLITATGQRVTLRCSPRSGDLSVYWYQQSLDQGLQFLIQYYNGEERAKGNILERFSAQQFPDLHSELNLSSLELGDSALYFCASSVNGLQGSGRTDTQYFGPGTRLTVL.

Only a few counts were recorded for this clonotype. This sequence joins TRBV4-1 and TRBJ1-4; D gene uncertain. This CDR3 has 14 residues. Germline V gene sequence: CDR1 MGHRA, CDR2 YSYEKL. V lost 6 bases and J lost 5, with 13 bases in between. The CDR3 here is CASRRTVANEKLFF. CDR3 DNA sequence: TGCGCCAGCAGACGGACGGTCGCGAATGAAAAACTGTTTTTT.

This clonotype came up many times. The chain employs TRBV7-9 and TRBJ2-7, with TRBD1 matching 8 bases. V lost 4 bases, J lost 4 bases, and 6 bases stayed unmatched. The CDR3 has 14 residues. The germline V gene has CDR1 SEHNR and CDR2 FQNEAQ (reference sequence). This chain's CDR3 is CASSSPGGQYEQYF. The CDR3 nucleotides are TGTGCCAGCAGCTCCCCAGGGGGCCAGTACGAGCAGTACTTC.

This clonotype was recorded many times. V is TRBV7-3 and J is TRBJ2-3; no definite D call. Per the germline V gene, CDR1 is SGHTA and CDR2 is FQGTGA. The CDR3 covers 13 residues. V lost 3 bases and J lost 2, with 6 bases in between. In DNA form, the CDR3 reads TGTGCCAGCAGCTTTAGCCTCACAGATACGCAGTATTTT. The encoded protein is CASSFSLTDTQYF.

The chain links TRBV2 to TRBJ2-3, with TRBD2 matching over 9 bases. The V gene's germline CDR1 is SNHLY and CDR2 FYNNEI. V shed 2 bases and J 0 bases; nucleotides not matched to a gene: 6. The CDR3 has 17 amino acids. CDR3 loop: CASSELAGSSSTDTQYF. The CDR3 DNA follows: TGTGCCAGCAGTGAACTAGCGGGGAGCTCTAGCACAGATACGCAGTATTTT.

Of note for this clonotype: The junction and the germline gene differ at one end; a read error may be behind it. This chain joins TRBV24-1 and TRBJ1-2, with D unresolved. Germline-derived CDR1 and CDR2 are KGHDR and SFDVKD. The CDR3 length is 13 residues. In DNA form, the CDR3 reads TGTGCCACCAGTGATTACCAGTTCCGGGCGTTCTCCTTC. Its translation is CATSDYQFRAFSF.

This clonotype was observed a few times. The rearrangement joins TRBV5-1 to TRBJ2-3; 8 nucleotides align to TRBD1. V gave up 3 bases and J gave up 3 bases; unmatched junction bases: 6. The length of the CDR3 is 15 residues. Germline V gene lookup returns CDR1 SGHRS and CDR2 YFSETQ. The CDR3 bases are TGCGCCAGCAGCTACTGGACAGGGATGACAGATACGCAGTATTTT. Protein product: CASSYWTGMTDTQYF.

The V gene is TRBV12-3 or TRBV12-4, the J gene TRBJ1-1, with D uncertain. V shed 7 bases and J shed 2 bases, with 14 bases lying between them. This CDR3 contains 14 residues. CDR3 DNA: TGTGCCAGCACCCCGCGGGAGACTAACACTGAAGCTTTCTTT. The encoded protein is CASTPRETNTEAFF.